This T cell receptor beta chain was identified in a study of identical twins. Points from the study as a whole: A partial confounding effect on zero-insertion analyses could come from invariant MAIT and iNKT cells.

Each cDNA held unique molecular identifiers, and template switching gave it a universal primer site. Each CDR3 protein gets one entry after TCRdb re-called the 5' RACE reads with MiXCR. The sample carries 300,000 to 400,000 distinct CDR3 sequences, 7% to 9.5% recorded once. There are 15 residues in the CDR3. Trimming shortened V by 8 bases and J by 4 bases, and 17 bases separated the two germline ends. CDR1 is KGHDR, CDR2 SFDVKD, per germline. This clonotype came up a few times. No antigen is known for it. This rearrangement joins TRBV24-1 to TRBJ2-1; D tentatively reads TRBD1 or TRBD2 (5 bases each). This receptor was identified in a woman aged 45-65 years in good health. Sequencing input: naive T cells sorted from blood. The CDR3 region is CATKEGRDPYNEQFF. The CDR3 region has the DNA TGTGCCACCAAAGAGGGCAGGGACCCGTACAATGAGCAGTTCTTC.